Below are 19 T cell receptor beta chains sequenced from a single sample in a study of T cell responses to AZD1222 COVID-19 vaccine. Using immunoSEQ multiplex PCR, the repertoire was profiled, and TCRdb retains in-frame clones only, with some absent. This table has 110,000 to 150,000 clones, over 85% appearing once. Sequences were derived from peripheral blood, sampled on day 0 of AZD1222 vaccination. The source is an adult in good health.

The gene calls are TRBV5-1 and TRBJ2-1, with 9 positions matching TRBD2. The germline gives CDR1 SGHRS, CDR2 YFSETQ. The CDR3 covers 17 residues. With V trimmed by 1 base and J by 0 bases, 5 bases remained unmatched. CDR3: CASSLLSGGSSYNEQFF. The CDR3 nucleotides read TGCGCCAGCAGCTTGCTGAGCGGGGGGAGCTCCTACAATGAGCAGTTCTTC.

The chain couples TRBV6-1 to TRBJ2-3; 8 bases map to TRBD1. The CDR3 consists of 14 residues. Germline loops: CDR1 MNHNS, CDR2 SASEGT. Trimming at V came to 4 bases and at J to 6 bases, leaving 6 bases not matched to a gene. The CDR3 DNA reads as TGTGCCAGCAGTGTAGCCAGGGGGCGGGATACGCAGTATTTT. Translation: CASSVARGRDTQYF.

This clone was counted between two and nine times. This chain joins TRBV21-1 and TRBJ2-7; the DNA was not used to check the table's D call, TRBD2. TRBV21-1 is marked as a pseudogene. The CDR3 sequence is 14 residues long. DNA of the CDR3: TGTGCCAGCAGCAGGAGGCAAGGTTCCTACGAGCAGTACTTC. Protein sequence: CASSRRQGSYEQYF.

The chain recombines TRBV20-1 with TRBJ1-5; no reliable D call. Germline V gene data show CDR1 as DFQATT and CDR2 as SNEGSKA (reference sequence). This CDR3 region has 13 residues. V lost 3 bases and J lost 4, with 10 bases in between. CDR3 in amino acids: CSASTNSNQPQHF. The CDR3, as DNA: TGCAGTGCTAGTACGAATTCTAATCAGCCCCAGCATTTT.

This chain links TRBV4-1 with TRBJ2-1, with 7 bases fitting TRBD1. CDR3 length: 17 residues. V was pared by 0 bases and J by 7 bases, with 12 bases of the junction left unmatched. CDR1 and CDR2 from the germline V gene are MGHRA and YSYEKL. The CDR3 region is CASSQDPDRIYFNEQFF. In nucleotides, the CDR3 is TGCGCCAGCAGCCAAGATCCGGACAGGATCTATTTTAATGAGCAGTTCTTC.

The chain combines TRBV19 with TRBJ1-2, with D possibly matching TRBD1 (6 bases). The CDR3 spans 13 residues. The germline V and J ends were trimmed by 9 bases and 8 bases, with 19 bases remaining between them. CDR1 LNHDA and CDR2 SQIVND come from the germline V gene (reference sequence). CDR3 sequence: CASKQLTGYGYTF. CDR3 coding DNA: TGTGCCAGCAAACAGCTCACAGGGTACGGCTACACCTTC.

The count of this clone is one. V gene TRBV7-8 combines with J gene TRBJ2-7, with D tentatively TRBD2 (6 bases). Trimming removed 5 bases at V and 6 bases at J, with 14 bases between. The germline V gene encodes CDR1 SGHVS and CDR2 FQNEAQ. The CDR3 totals 13 residues. The CDR3 coding sequence is TGTGCCAGCAGCGTGACTAGGGACGGCGAGCAGTACTTC. Residues: CASSVTRDGEQYF.

This clone was found a few times. The chain uses TRBV3-1 (or the pseudogene TRBV3-2) and TRBJ2-5; no reliable D call. This CDR3 is built from 14 residues. Between the trimmed V and J ends, which lost 3 bases and 3 bases, there was a span of 11 bases. CDR1 is LGHDT, CDR2 YNNKEL, per germline (reference sequence). This CDR3 reads CASSHVNGKETQYF. In DNA, the CDR3 is TGTGCCAGCAGCCATGTCAATGGGAAAGAGACCCAGTACTTC.

The chain carries TRBV14 and TRBJ2-3; TRBD2 is a possible D gene (7 bases). The CDR3 covers 16 residues. Trimming stripped 1 base from V and 3 bases from J, with 14 bases between. Germline V lookup: CDR1 SGHDN, CDR2 FVKESK. This CDR3 reads CASSQVRGHVTDTQYF. In DNA, the CDR3 is TGTGCCAGCAGCCAAGTGCGGGGGCACGTAACAGATACGCAGTATTTT. Drawing the rest from reference TRBV14 and TRBJ2-3, the complete variable domain is EAGVTQFPSHSVIEKGQTVTLRCDPISGHDNLYWYRRVMGKEIKFLLHFVKESKQDESGMPNNRFLAERTGGTYSTLKVQPAELEDSGVYFCASSQVRGHVTDTQYFGPGTRLTVL.

V is TRBV2 and J is TRBJ2-1; the match to TRBD1 covers 8 bases. Losses at the gene ends were 4 bases for V and 4 bases for J; bases not matched to a gene: 6. CDR1 is SNHLY, CDR2 FYNNEI, per germline. This CDR3 has 15 amino acids. The CDR3 bases are TGTGCCAGCAGTGCTGACAGGGGACAATACAATGAGCAGTTCTTC. Translated: CASSADRGQYNEQFF.

The chain links TRBV28 to TRBJ2-7; perhaps TRBD2 as D (7 bases). This CDR3 contains 12 residues. CDR1 is MDHEN, CDR2 SYDVKM, per germline. V lost 3 bases and J 8 bases, leaving 11 bases between the germline ends. The CDR3 here is CASSFAGAKQYF. Written as DNA, the CDR3 is TGTGCCAGCAGTTTCGCGGGGGCGAAGCAGTACTTC.

This clone was seen only once. This chain connects TRBV2 to TRBJ2-3; 9 nucleotides match TRBD2. V lost 6 bases, J lost 1 base, and 8 bases stayed unmatched. There are 16 residues in the CDR3. In germline, CDR1 is SNHLY, CDR2 FYNNEI. For the CDR3, the DNA is TGTGCCAGCAGCCAAAATTTAGCGGGGGGCACAGATACGCAGTATTTT. This encodes CASSQNLAGGTDTQYF.

This clone appeared once. The chain employs TRBV11-3 and TRBJ2-1, with 10 bases matching TRBD2. The J segment lost 3 bases and the V segment lost 3 bases, leaving 8 bases of the junction unmatched. Germline V gene sequence: CDR1 SGHNT, CDR2 YENEEA. The CDR3 consists of 17 residues. Here the CDR3 reads CASSFGWTSGSYNEQFF. The CDR3 DNA reads TGTGCCAGCAGCTTCGGGTGGACTAGCGGTAGCTACAATGAGCAGTTCTTC.

The genes are TRBV7-9 and TRBJ2-7, with D uncertain. V was pared by 1 base and J by 1 base, with 8 bases between. The germline CDR1 and CDR2 sequences are SEHNR and FQNEAQ (reference sequence). The CDR3 runs to 14 residues. The CDR3 sequence is CASSLGGLSYEQYF. CDR3 sequence (DNA): TGTGCCAGCAGCTTAGGGGGTCTTTCCTACGAGCAGTACTTC.

The chain employs TRBV3-1 (or the pseudogene TRBV3-2) and TRBJ2-6, with 10 bases fitting TRBD1. CDR1 and CDR2 from the germline V gene are LGHDT and YNNKEL (reference sequence). This CDR3 is 17 amino acids long. V trimming: 3 bases; J trimming: 0 bases; junction bases outside the gene matches: 2. CDR3 sequence: CASSQGQGLSGANVLTF. The CDR3 bases are TGTGCCAGCAGCCAGGGACAGGGGCTCTCTGGGGCCAACGTCCTGACTTTC.

This rearrangement joins TRBV12-3 or TRBV12-4 to TRBJ1-2; no reliable D call. The V and J ends lost 1 base and 8 bases respectively, with 11 bases between them. The CDR3 consists of 13 residues. In DNA form, the CDR3 reads TGTGCCAGCAGTTTAGGAGAGTCCTACGGCTACACCTTC. This codes for CASSLGESYGYTF.

The V gene is TRBV20-1, the J gene TRBJ1-1, with 8 bases fitting TRBD1. The CDR3 runs 12 residues. Germline V gives CDR1 DFQATT, CDR2 SNEGSKA (reference sequence). Trimming at V came to 3 bases and at J to 7 bases, leaving 4 bases not matched to a gene. This CDR3 reads CSASQGAGEAFF. The CDR3 region has the DNA TGCAGTGCTAGTCAGGGGGCGGGTGAAGCTTTCTTT.

This chain uses TRBV6-1 with TRBJ2-7, with TRBD2 identical over 9 bases. The CDR3 loop spans 15 amino acids. The germline CDR1 and CDR2 sequences are MNHNS and SASEGT. The trim removed 1 base at V and 0 bases at J, leaving 1 base unmatched. The CDR3 nucleotides read TGTGCCAGCAGTGAAGGTAGCGGGAGCTCCTACGAGCAGTACTTC. It codes for CASSEGSGSSYEQYF.

The rearrangement links TRBV3-1 (or the pseudogene TRBV3-2) to TRBJ2-5, with TRBD2 matching over 8 bases. V gave up 0 bases and J gave up 2 bases; unmatched junction bases: 11. From germline, CDR1 is LGHDT and CDR2 YNNKEL (reference sequence). The CDR3 runs to 18 residues. The CDR3 protein is CASSQEGSGLAYQETQYF. The CDR3 DNA sequence: TGTGCCAGCAGCCAAGAAGGCTCCGGACTAGCATATCAAGAGACCCAGTACTTC.